This T cell receptor beta chain was captured by sequencing in a study of T-cell reconstitution after alpha-beta-depleted transplantation in children. This clonotype has just a few counts. Preparing the TCRbeta library involved the use of unique molecular identifiers. TCRdb itself ran the PCR reads through MiXCR, one entry per CDR3 protein. Of some 350,000 distinct CDR3 sequences listed, 9% to 12% are singletons. Trimming removed 7 bases at V and 3 bases at J, with 22 bases between. The CDR3 covers 18 residues. This sample comprised PBMCs from the stem cell graft donor, obtained from the stem cell graft. This clonotype was sampled from a human donor who donated a stem cell graft to a child with acute lymphoblastic leukemia. The chain is built from TRBV12-3 or TRBV12-4 and TRBJ2-6; TRBD1 is a possible D gene (6 bases). This chain's CDR3 is CASIRTGFVSIGANVLTF. The CDR3 coding sequence is TGTGCCAGCATACGTACAGGGTTTGTCAGTATTGGGGCCAACGTCCTGACTTTC.